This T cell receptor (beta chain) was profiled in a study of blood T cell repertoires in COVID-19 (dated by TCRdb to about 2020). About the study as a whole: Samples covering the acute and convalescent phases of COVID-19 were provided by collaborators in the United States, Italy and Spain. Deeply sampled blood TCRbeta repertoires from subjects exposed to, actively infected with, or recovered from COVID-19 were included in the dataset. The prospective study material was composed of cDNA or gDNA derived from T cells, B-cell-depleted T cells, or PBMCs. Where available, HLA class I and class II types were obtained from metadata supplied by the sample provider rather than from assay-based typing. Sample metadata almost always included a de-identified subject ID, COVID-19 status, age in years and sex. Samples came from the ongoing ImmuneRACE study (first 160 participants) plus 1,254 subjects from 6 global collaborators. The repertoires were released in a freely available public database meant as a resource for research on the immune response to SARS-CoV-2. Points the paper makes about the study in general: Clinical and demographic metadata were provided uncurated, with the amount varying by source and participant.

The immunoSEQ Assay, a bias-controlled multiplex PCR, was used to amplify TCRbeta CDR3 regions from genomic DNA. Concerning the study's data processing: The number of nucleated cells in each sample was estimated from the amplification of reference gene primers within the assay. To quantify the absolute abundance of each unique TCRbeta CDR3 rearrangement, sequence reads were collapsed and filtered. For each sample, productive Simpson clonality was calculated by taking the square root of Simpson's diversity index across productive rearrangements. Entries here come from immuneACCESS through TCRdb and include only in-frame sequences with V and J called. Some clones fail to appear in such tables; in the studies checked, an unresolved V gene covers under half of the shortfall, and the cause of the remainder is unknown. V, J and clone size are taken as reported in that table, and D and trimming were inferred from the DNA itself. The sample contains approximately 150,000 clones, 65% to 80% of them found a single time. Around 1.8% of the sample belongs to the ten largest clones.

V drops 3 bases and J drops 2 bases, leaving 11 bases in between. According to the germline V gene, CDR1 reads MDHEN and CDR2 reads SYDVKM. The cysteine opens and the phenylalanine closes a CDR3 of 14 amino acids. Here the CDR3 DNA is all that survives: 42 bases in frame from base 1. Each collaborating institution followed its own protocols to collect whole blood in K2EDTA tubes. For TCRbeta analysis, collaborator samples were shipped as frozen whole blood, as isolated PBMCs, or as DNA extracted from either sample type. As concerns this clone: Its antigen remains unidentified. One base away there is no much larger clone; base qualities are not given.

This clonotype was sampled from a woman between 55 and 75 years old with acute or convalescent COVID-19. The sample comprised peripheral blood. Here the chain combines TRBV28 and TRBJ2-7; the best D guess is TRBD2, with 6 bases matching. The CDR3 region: CASSLVSGPYEQYF. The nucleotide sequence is TGTGCCAGCAGTTTGGTTAGCGGCCCCTACGAGCAGTACTTC.